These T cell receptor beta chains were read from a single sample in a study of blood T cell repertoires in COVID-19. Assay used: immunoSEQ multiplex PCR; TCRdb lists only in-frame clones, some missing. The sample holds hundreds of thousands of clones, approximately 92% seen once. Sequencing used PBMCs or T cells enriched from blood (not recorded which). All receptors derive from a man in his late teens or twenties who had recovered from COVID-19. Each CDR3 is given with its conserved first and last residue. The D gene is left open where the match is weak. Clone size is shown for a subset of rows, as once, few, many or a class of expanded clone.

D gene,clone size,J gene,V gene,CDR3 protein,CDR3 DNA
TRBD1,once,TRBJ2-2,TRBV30,CAWARTGRNGELFF,TGTGCCTGGGCTCGGACAGGGAGAAACGGGGAGCTGTTTTTT
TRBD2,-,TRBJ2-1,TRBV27,CASSPLAGGNNEQFF,TGTGCCAGCAGCCCACTAGCGGGAGGTAACAATGAGCAGTTCTTC
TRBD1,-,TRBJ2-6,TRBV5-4,CASSLGGTGVGANVLTF,TGTGCCAGCAGCTTGGGGGGCACAGGGGTTGGGGCCAACGTCCTGACTTTC
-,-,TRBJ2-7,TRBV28,CASRRSEGPFYEQYF,TGTGCCAGCAGACGTTCGGAGGGACCGTTCTACGAGCAGTACTTC
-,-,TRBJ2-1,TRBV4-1,CASSPALTSSVRDHSYNEQFF,TGCGCCAGCAGCCCAGCGTTAACTTCGTCGGTCAGGGATCACTCCTACAATGAGCAGTTCTTC
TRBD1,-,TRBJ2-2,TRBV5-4,CASSLQGFGPGELFF,TGTGCCAGCAGCCTACAGGGGTTCGGTCCCGGGGAGCTGTTTTTT
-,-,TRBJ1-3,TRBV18,CASSPSTGMGSGNTIYF,TGTGCCAGCTCACCATCGACAGGAATGGGCTCTGGAAACACCATATATTTT
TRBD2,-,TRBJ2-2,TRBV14,CASSQDGRTGDMNTGELFF,TGTGCCAGCAGCCAAGACGGGAGGACCGGGGATATGAACACCGGGGAGCTGTTTTTT
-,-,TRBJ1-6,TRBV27,CASRVGGGSPLHF,TGTGCCAGCAGAGTTGGGGGGGGGTCACCCCTCCACTTT
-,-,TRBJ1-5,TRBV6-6,CASTHTVNQPQHF,TGTGCCAGCACCCACACCGTGAATCAGCCCCAGCATTTT
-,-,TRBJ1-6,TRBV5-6,CASRTRGQNSPLHF,TGTGCCAGCAGGACCCGCGGACAAAATTCACCCCTCCACTTT
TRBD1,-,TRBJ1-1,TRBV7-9,CASSILGTGEDTEAFF,TGTGCCAGCAGCATCCTAGGGACAGGGGAGGACACTGAAGCTTTCTTT
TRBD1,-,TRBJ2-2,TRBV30,CAWSVDRAAGELFF,TGTGCCTGGAGTGTGGACAGGGCGGCCGGGGAGCTGTTTTTT
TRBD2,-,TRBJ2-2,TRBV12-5,CASGLKGGLAGGGTGELFF,TGTGCTAGTGGTTTGAAGGGCGGACTAGCGGGGGGTGGCACCGGGGAGCTGTTTTTT
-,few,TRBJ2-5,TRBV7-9,CASSLVRQGQETQYF,TGTGCCAGCAGCTTAGTTCGGCAGGGACAAGAGACCCAGTACTTC
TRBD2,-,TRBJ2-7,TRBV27,CASSLLRLAGLNEQYF,TGTGCCAGCAGTTTATTGCGACTAGCGGGACTGAACGAGCAGTACTTC
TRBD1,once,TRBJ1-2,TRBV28,CASSWGQNYGYTF,TGTGCCAGCAGTTGGGGACAGAACTATGGCTACACCTTC
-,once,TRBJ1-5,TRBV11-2,CASSLERYQPQHF,TGTGCCAGCAGCTTAGAGCGGTATCAGCCCCAGCATTTT
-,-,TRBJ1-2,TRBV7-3,CASSLTGRNGYTF,TGTGCCAGCAGCCTAACAGGGAGGAACGGCTACACCTTC
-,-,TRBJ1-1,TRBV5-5,CASSSTLVNTEAFF,TGTGCCAGCAGCTCGACCCTAGTCAACACTGAAGCTTTCTTT
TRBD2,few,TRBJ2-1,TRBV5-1,CASSLGTSGSDEQFF,TGCGCCAGCAGCTTAGGGACTAGCGGGAGCGATGAGCAGTTCTTC
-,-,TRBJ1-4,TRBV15,CATSRAVEWEKLFF,TGTGCCACCAGCAGAGCGGTAGAATGGGAAAAACTGTTTTTT
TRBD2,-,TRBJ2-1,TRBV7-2,CASSPQSGSRYEQFF,TGTGCCAGCAGCCCACAGAGCGGGAGTCGGTATGAGCAGTTCTTC
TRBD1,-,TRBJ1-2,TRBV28,CASSQTGGNGYGYTF,TGTGCCAGCAGTCAGACAGGGGGCAATGGTTATGGCTACACCTTC
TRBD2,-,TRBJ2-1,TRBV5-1,CASSWTSGGTQEQFF,TGCGCCAGCAGCTGGACTAGCGGGGGAACACAGGAGCAGTTCTTC
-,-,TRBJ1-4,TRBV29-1,CSVEGPSATNEKLFF,TGCAGCGTTGAAGGGCCCAGTGCAACTAATGAAAAACTGTTTTTT
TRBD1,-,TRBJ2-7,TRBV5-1,CASRGGTGLHEQYF,TGCGCCAGCAGAGGGGGGACAGGGCTCCACGAGCAGTACTTC
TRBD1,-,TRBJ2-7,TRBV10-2,CASSESYGQEVTYEQYF,TGCGCCAGCAGTGAGTCTTACGGACAGGAGGTTACCTACGAGCAGTACTTC
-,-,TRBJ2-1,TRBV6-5,CASSYSAKYEQFF,TGTGCCAGCAGTTACTCAGCGAAGTACGAGCAGTTCTTC
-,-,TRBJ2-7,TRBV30,CAWSALRGQYF,TGTGCCTGGAGCGCTTTACGGGGGCAGTACTTC
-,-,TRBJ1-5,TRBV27,CASSSVSGYSNQPQHF,TGTGCCAGCAGTTCCGTGAGTGGTTATAGCAATCAGCCCCAGCATTTT
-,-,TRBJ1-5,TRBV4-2,CASSQVPGNQPQHF,TGTGCCAGCAGCCAAGTACCCGGGAATCAGCCCCAGCATTTT
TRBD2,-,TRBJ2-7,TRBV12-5,CASGLGSGKQYF,TGTGCTAGTGGTTTGGGAAGCGGGAAGCAGTACTTC
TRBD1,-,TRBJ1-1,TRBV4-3,CASSYGQGIDTEAFF,TGCGCCAGCAGCTACGGACAGGGGATCGACACTGAAGCTTTCTTT
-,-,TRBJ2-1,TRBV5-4,CASSLASSVNEQFF,TGTGCCAGCAGCTTGGCCTCTAGCGTGAATGAGCAGTTCTTC
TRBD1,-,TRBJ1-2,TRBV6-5,CASSLTVTGGYGYTF,TGTGCCAGCAGTCTCACCGTGACAGGGGGCTATGGCTACACCTTC